This T cell receptor (beta chain) was captured in a study of T-cell memory formation after mild COVID-19. The study, taken as a whole, reports: A second wave of clones peaked on day 37, and their SARS-CoV-2 specificity went unconfirmed.

Using constant-segment primers, 5'RACE produced TCR alpha and TCR beta cDNA libraries carrying sample barcodes and UMIs. MiXCR was run by TCRdb on the 5' RACE reads, yielding one entry per CDR3 protein. The sample records roughly 380,000 distinct CDR3 sequences, around 28% being singletons. Trimming left V 0 bases short and J 10 bases short, with 14 bases between. This CDR3 comprises 15 residues. Germline loops: CDR1 SGDLS, CDR2 YYNGEE. On this clonotype itself: Its target is not known.

The V call is TRBV9, the J call TRBJ1-6, with D maybe TRBD1 (5 bases). Material: PBMCs or a T cell subset sorted from them (not recorded which). The origin of this receptor is an adult woman who had mild COVID-19 (a few samples of this study predate the infection). Cell type and time point are not known. The CDR3 region is CASSVAGQGGSPLHF. The CDR3 DNA reads TGTGCCAGCAGCGTAGCTGGCCAGGGAGGCTCACCCCTCCACTTT. Based on the CDR3 plus reference TRBV9 and TRBJ1-6, the full variable domain is DSGVTQTPKHLITATGQRVTLRCSPRSGDLSVYWYQQSLDQGLQFLIQYYNGEERAKGNILERFSAQQFPDLHSELNLSSLELGDSALYFCASSVAGQGGSPLHFGNGTRLTVT.